One and the same sample provided the 24 T cell receptor beta chains below, sequenced in a study of T cells in Graves' hyperthyroidism and ophthalmopathy. The source material, RNA transcripts, was used to amplify TCR beta CDR3 regions. TCR CDR3 underwent first-round RT-PCR with the HTBI primer set. TCRdb recomputed calls from the multiplex PCR reads with MiXCR, one row per CDR3 protein. Counted here are around 800,000 distinct CDR3 sequences, roughly 40% occurring once; the ten biggest clones make up about 9%. The sequenced sample consisted of blood. These receptors were taken from a man aged 18 to 29 with Graves' hyperthyroidism.

Notes on this clonotype: The CDR3 ends on some other residue instead of the conserved phenylalanine or tryptophan, so this is likely a read error. No DNA is shown, since the ends of the CDR3 on it are uncertain; the CDR3 is the one TCRdb lists. The chain has TRBV7-8 and TRBJ2-5. The CDR3 length equals 8 residues, ends included. Germline V lookup: CDR1 SGHVS, CDR2 FQNEAQ. Here the CDR3 reads CASSLAAS.

A remark on this clonotype: Compared with germline, one end of the junction differs, possibly owing to a read error. The chain joins TRBV5-1 to TRBJ1-1; D is undetermined. Looked up from germline, CDR1 is SGHRS and CDR2 is YFSETQ. The CDR3 loop spans 13 amino acids. As DNA, the CDR3 is TGCGCCAGCAGCTTACCCGAGAACACTGAAGTTTTCTTT. Encoded protein: CASSLPENTEVFF.

The table lists this clonotype with many counts. V is TRBV29-1 and J is TRBJ2-7, with D possibly being TRBD1 (7 bases). Germline V lookup: CDR1 SQVTM, CDR2 ANQGSEA. The CDR3 has 16 residues. V lost 4 bases and J 6 bases, leaving 25 bases between the germline ends. This CDR3 reads CSVGGRQGKGTREQYF. For the CDR3, the DNA is TGCAGCGTTGGGGGACGACAGGGTAAGGGGACTCGCGAGCAGTACTTC.

This clonotype was counted at least ten times. One base away lies a much larger clone, so this may be a sequencing read error. The V and J genes are TRBV2 and TRBJ2-7; unclear D gene. Trimming pared 3 bases from V and 5 bases from J, leaving 5 bases between. Germline V lookup: CDR1 SNHLY, CDR2 FYNNEI. The CDR3 runs 11 residues. DNA for the CDR3: TGTGCCAGCAGTGACGGACACGAGCAGTACTTC. This codes for CASSDGHEQYF. The entire variable domain, with the rest obtained from reference TRBV2 and TRBJ2-7, is as follows: EPEVTQTPSHQVTQMGQEVILRCVPISNHLYFYWYRQILGQKVEFLVSFYNNEISEKSEIFDDQFSVERPDGSNFTLKIRSTKLEDSAMYFCASSDGHEQYFGPGTRLTVT.

This clonotype occurred a few times. The chain recombines TRBV12-3 or TRBV12-4 with TRBJ1-1; D is undetermined. The CDR3 is 13 residues long. V was cut by 0 bases and J by 3 bases, with 5 bases left in between. CDR3 region: CASSLAKHTEAFF. CDR3 coding DNA: TGTGCCAGCAGTTTAGCAAAGCACACTGAAGCTTTCTTT.

Worth noting for this clonotype: The germline gene is not matched at one end of the junction; a read error may be the cause. CDR3 DNA sequence: TGCAGTGCTCCTAGGACAGATAGCTCCTACGGGCAGTACTTC. This codes for CSAPRTDSSYGQYF. The chain couples TRBV20-1 to TRBJ2-7, with D tentatively TRBD1 (6 bases). CDR3 size: 14 residues. Germline-derived CDR1 and CDR2 are DFQATT and SNEGSKA (reference sequence).

This clonotype was counted many times. This chain uses TRBV9 with TRBJ1-1; TRBD1 matches 7 bases. The CDR3 consists of 13 residues. Germline V CDR1 and CDR2: SGDLS, YYNGEE. V was clipped by 4 bases and J by 7 bases; unmatched bases: 7. The CDR3 DNA follows: TGTGCCAGCAGCTCTGGGACAGCAAGTGAAGCTTTCTTT. It is translated as CASSSGTASEAFF.

Points on this clonotype: An end of the junction differs from the germline gene, which may be a read error. The chain carries TRBV7-4 and TRBJ2-5, with D tentatively TRBD1 or TRBD2 (5 bases each). This CDR3 comprises 17 residues. CDR1 and CDR2 from the germline V gene are SGHVT and SQSDAQ. The CDR3 loop reads CASSPSESYGAGETQYF. DNA for the CDR3: TGCGCCAGCAGCCCTTCGGAATCTTATGGGGCGGGAGAGACCCAGTACTTC.

The genes are TRBV6-1 and TRBJ1-5; TRBD1 matches 7 bases. The CDR3 is 14 residues long. V lost 7 bases, J lost 1 base, and 4 bases stayed unmatched. Germline V gene sequence: CDR1 MNHNS, CDR2 SASEGT. CDR3 nucleotides: TGTGCCAGCAATTCGGACAGGAGCAATCAGCCCCAGCATTTT. It specifies CASNSDRSNQPQHF.

This clonotype was counted between two and nine times. The chain has TRBV9 and TRBJ2-5; the D is unclear. Per germline, CDR1 SGDLS and CDR2 YYNGEE. The germline V and J ends were trimmed by 5 bases and 4 bases, with 12 bases remaining between them. The CDR3 covers 13 residues. The CDR3 sequence is CASSYSKGETQYF. The CDR3 DNA reads TGTGCCAGCAGTTACTCGAAAGGAGAGACCCAGTACTTC.

The table lists this clonotype with a few counts. This rearrangement joins TRBV7-9 to TRBJ1-1, with D uncertain. V lost 8 bases and J 1 base, leaving 20 bases between the germline ends. The CDR3 spans 16 residues. Germline V gene data show CDR1 as SEHNR and CDR2 as FQNEAQ (reference sequence). CDR3 coding DNA: TGTGCCAGCGGTTGGAAAGAGAATGGAGCGAACACTGAAGCTTTCTTT. It specifies CASGWKENGANTEAFF.

The gene calls are TRBV19 and TRBJ1-4, with TRBD1 matching over 9 bases. Trimming cost V 8 bases and J 8 bases; bases outside gene matches: 9. There are 14 residues in the CDR3. Germline CDR1 is LNHDA and CDR2 is SQIVND (reference sequence). As DNA, the CDR3 is TGTGCCAGTCGACAGGGGGGAACCGACGAAAAACTGTTTTTT. Residues: CASRQGGTDEKLFF.

This clonotype turned up a few times. The chain couples TRBV5-4 to TRBJ1-2; D is ambiguous. Germline V CDR1 and CDR2: SGHNT, YYREEE (reference sequence). The CDR3 is 15 residues long. V was trimmed by 4 bases and J by 7 bases, leaving 20 bases between them. In nucleotides, the CDR3 is TGTGCCAGCAGCCAGTTGGGCATTGTTTCGGTTGGCTACACCTTC. This sequence encodes CASSQLGIVSVGYTF.

The rearrangement uses TRBV19 and TRBJ2-7, with 10 nucleotides matching TRBD2. The CDR3 spans 15 residues. The junction had 7 bases not matched to a gene; V was cut back by 3 bases and J by 5 bases. Germline-derived CDR1 and CDR2 are LNHDA and SQIVND (reference sequence). The CDR3 nucleotides are TGTGCCAGTAGTATGGAGCCTAGCGGGAGCCACGAGCAGTACTTC. Encoded protein: CASSMEPSGSHEQYF.

V gene TRBV15 combines with J gene TRBJ1-3, with 7 bases aligning to TRBD1. CDR1 is LNHNV and CDR2 is YYDKDF in the germline V gene (reference sequence). With V trimmed by 5 bases and J by 0 bases, 7 bases remained unmatched. The CDR3 loop spans 16 amino acids. Here the CDR3 reads CATSYRDRASGNTIYF. The CDR3 nucleotides read TGTGCCACCAGCTACCGGGACAGAGCCTCTGGAAACACCATATATTTT.

This clonotype has a handful of counts. The V call is TRBV11-2, the J call TRBJ1-2, with D possibly TRBD1 on 5 matching bases. Trimming stripped 5 bases from V and 5 bases from J, with 18 bases between. In germline, CDR1 is SGHAT, CDR2 FQNNGV. The CDR3 extends over 15 amino acids. The DNA of the CDR3 is TGTGCCAGCAGCCGGGGACGTCCGATAGGGTATGGCTACACCTTC. Amino acids: CASSRGRPIGYGYTF.

This clonotype has a count of ten or more. The rearrangement links TRBV11-3 to TRBJ1-1; possibly TRBD1 for D (5 bases). The CDR3 runs 13 residues. Per the germline V gene, CDR1 is SGHNT and CDR2 is YENEEA. The V gene lost 1 base and the J gene lost 6 bases, with 9 bases spanning the gap. The CDR3 nucleotides read TGTGCCAGCAGCTTAGGAGTGGGGCCTGAAGCTTTCTTT. Protein: CASSLGVGPEAFF.

This clonotype was counted between two and nine times. The V gene is TRBV6-1, the J gene TRBJ1-2; possibly TRBD1 for D (5 bases). The CDR3 is made up of 15 amino acids. With 5 bases removed from V and 7 bases from J, the gap between germline ends came to 20 bases. In germline, CDR1 is MNHNS, CDR2 SASEGT. This chain's CDR3 is CASSYRRDLVSGYTF. CDR3 nucleotide sequence: TGTGCCAGCAGTTATAGACGGGACCTAGTTAGTGGCTACACCTTC.

This clonotype has more than one count but fewer than ten. This rearrangement joins TRBV14 to TRBJ1-2, with D unresolved. The V gene's germline CDR1 is SGHDN and CDR2 FVKESK. V lost 1 base and J 4 bases, leaving 7 bases between the germline ends. The CDR3 runs to 13 residues. Here the CDR3 DNA reads TGTGCCAGCAGCCAAGGCGATACCTATGGCTACACCTTC. This encodes CASSQGDTYGYTF. Supplemented by reference TRBV14 and TRBJ1-2, the full variable domain reads EAGVTQFPSHSVIEKGQTVTLRCDPISGHDNLYWYRRVMGKEIKFLLHFVKESKQDESGMPNNRFLAERTGGTYSTLKVQPAELEDSGVYFCASSQGDTYGYTFGSGTRLTVV.

The table lists this clonotype with many counts. The genes are TRBV24-1 and TRBJ2-7; maybe TRBD2 (7 bases). This CDR3 spans 15 amino acids. Deletions cut 5 bases from V and 2 bases from J, with 15 bases between. Germline CDR1 KGHDR, CDR2 SFDVKD. CDR3 sequence (DNA): TGTGCCACCAGTGGGAGTTCGGGGGGCACCTACGAGCAGTACTTC. It yields the protein CATSGSSGGTYEQYF.

The CDR3 DNA reads as TGTGCCATTCAGGGGACGAACACTGAAGCTTTCTTT. Translated: CAIQGTNTEAFF. This sequence joins TRBV10-3 and TRBJ1-1; D is perhaps TRBD1 (6 bases). CDR1 ENHRY and CDR2 SYGVKD come from the germline V gene. The V end was cut by 9 bases, the J end by 1 base, with 9 bases between. This CDR3 spans 12 amino acids.

About this clonotype: A much larger clone sits a single nucleotide away, making a read error possible. The CDR3 is CASSPSGAPPQHF. CDR3 coding DNA: TGTGCCAGTAGTCCCTCGGGGGCTCCGCCCCAGCATTTT. The chain employs TRBV19 and TRBJ1-5, with D possibly matching TRBD1 (6 bases). This CDR3 comprises 13 residues. Trimming shortened V by 5 bases and J by 9 bases, and 14 bases separated the two germline ends. Looked up from germline, CDR1 is LNHDA and CDR2 is SQIVND (reference sequence). The full variable domain, with the rest looked up from reference TRBV19 and TRBJ1-5, is DGGITQSPKYLFRKEGQNVTLSCEQNLNHDAMYWYRQDPGQGLRLIYYSQIVNDFQKGDIAEGYSVSREKKESFPLTVTSAQKNPTAFYLCASSPSGAPPQHFGDGTRLSIL.

This clonotype has just one count. The chain carries TRBV7-9 and TRBJ1-6; weak D call: TRBD1 (6 bases). V was shortened by 5 bases and J by 9 bases, with 11 bases between the two germline ends. Germline CDR1 and CDR2: SEHNR and FQNEAQ (reference sequence). The CDR3 spans 13 residues. The CDR3 region has the DNA TGTGCCAGCAGCCCAGGGGAGGTTTCACCCCTCCACTTT. Translating it yields CASSPGEVSPLHF.

This clonotype was detected a few times. The chain links TRBV12-3 or TRBV12-4 to TRBJ2-7, with 8 bases matching TRBD2. The CDR3 runs 13 residues. V shed 5 bases and J 7 bases; nucleotides not matched to a gene: 7. CDR3 protein: CASSPRGAREQYF. The CDR3 coding sequence is TGTGCCAGCAGTCCGCGGGGGGCCAGGGAGCAGTACTTC.